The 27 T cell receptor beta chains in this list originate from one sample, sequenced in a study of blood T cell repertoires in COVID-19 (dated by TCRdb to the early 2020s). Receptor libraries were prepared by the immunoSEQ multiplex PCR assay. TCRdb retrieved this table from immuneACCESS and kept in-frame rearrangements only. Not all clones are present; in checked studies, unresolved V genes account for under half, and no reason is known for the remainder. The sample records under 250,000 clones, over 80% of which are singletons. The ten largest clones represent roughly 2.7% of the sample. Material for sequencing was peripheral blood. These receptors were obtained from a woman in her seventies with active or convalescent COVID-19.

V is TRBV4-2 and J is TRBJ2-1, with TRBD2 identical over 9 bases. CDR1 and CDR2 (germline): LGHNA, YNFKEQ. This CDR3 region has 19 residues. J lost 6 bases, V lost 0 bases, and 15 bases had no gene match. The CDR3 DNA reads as TGTGCCAGCAGCCAAGAGCGGGGGGGCCACCCATCCCTCATCAATGAGCAGTTCTTC. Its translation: CASSQERGGHPSLINEQFF.

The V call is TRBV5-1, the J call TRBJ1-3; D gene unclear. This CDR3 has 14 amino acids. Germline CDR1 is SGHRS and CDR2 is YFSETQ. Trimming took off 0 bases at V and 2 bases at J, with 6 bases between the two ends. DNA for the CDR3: TGCGCCAGCAGCTTGGCGACACCTGGAAACACCATATATTTT. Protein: CASSLATPGNTIYF. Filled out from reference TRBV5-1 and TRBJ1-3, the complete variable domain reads KAGVTQTPRYLIKTRGQQVTLSCSPISGHRSVSWYQQTPGQGLQFLFEYFSETQRNKGNFPGRFSGRQFSNSRSEMNVSTLELGDSALYLCASSLATPGNTIYFGEGSWLTVV.

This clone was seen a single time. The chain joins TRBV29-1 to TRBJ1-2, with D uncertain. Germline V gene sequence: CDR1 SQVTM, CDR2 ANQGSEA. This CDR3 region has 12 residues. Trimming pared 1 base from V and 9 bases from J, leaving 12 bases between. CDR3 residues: CSVEVTRRSYTF. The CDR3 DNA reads TGCAGCGTTGAAGTCACCCGGAGGAGCTACACCTTC.

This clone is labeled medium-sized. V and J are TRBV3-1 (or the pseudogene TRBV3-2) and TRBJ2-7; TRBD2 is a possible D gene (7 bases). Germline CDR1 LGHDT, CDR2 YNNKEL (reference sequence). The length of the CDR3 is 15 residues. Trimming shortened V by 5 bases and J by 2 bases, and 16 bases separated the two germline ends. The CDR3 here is CASSWGRGPTYEQYF. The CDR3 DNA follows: TGTGCCAGCAGCTGGGGGCGGGGGCCTACCTACGAGCAGTACTTC.

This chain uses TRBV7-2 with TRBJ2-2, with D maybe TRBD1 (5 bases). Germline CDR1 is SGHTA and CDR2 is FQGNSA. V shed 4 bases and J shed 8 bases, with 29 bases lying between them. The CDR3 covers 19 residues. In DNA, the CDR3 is TGTGCCAGCAGCTGGTATCGCAGGGCAAAATCCGTAACTAAAGGGGAGCTGTTTTTT. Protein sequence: CASSWYRRAKSVTKGELFF.

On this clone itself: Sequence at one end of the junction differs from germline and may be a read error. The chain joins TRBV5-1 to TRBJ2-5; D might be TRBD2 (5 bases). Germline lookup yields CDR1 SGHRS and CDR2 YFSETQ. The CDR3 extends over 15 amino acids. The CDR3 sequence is CASRLMRRAEETQYF. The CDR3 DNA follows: TGCGCCAGCAGACTAATGCGGCGGGCCGAAGAGACCCAATACTTC.

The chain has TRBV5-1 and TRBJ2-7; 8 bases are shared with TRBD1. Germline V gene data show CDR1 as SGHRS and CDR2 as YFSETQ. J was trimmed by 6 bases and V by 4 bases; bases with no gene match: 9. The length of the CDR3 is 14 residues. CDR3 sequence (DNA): TGCGCCAGCAGCCCCCGGACAGGGTCAGGCGAGCAGTACTTC. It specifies CASSPRTGSGEQYF.

CDR3 residues: CASSPEGLATDTQYF. Written as DNA, the CDR3 is TGTGCCAGCAGTCCCGAGGGACTGGCGACAGATACGCAGTATTTT. The rearrangement uses TRBV6-2 or TRBV6-3 and TRBJ2-3, with D perhaps matching TRBD2 (6 bases). The CDR3 totals 15 residues. Germline assignment: CDR1 MNHEY and CDR2 SVGEGT. Between the trimmed V and J ends, which lost 5 bases and 3 bases, there was a span of 15 bases.

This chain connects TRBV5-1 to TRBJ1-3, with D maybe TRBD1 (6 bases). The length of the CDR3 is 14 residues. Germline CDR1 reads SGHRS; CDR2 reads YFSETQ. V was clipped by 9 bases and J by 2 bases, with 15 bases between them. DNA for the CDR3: TGCGCCACGGGATCAGGGGTTGCTGGAAACACCATATATTTT. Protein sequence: CATGSGVAGNTIYF. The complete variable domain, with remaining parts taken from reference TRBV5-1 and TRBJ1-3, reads KAGVTQTPRYLIKTRGQQVTLSCSPISGHRSVSWYQQTPGQGLQFLFEYFSETQRNKGNFPGRFSGRQFSNSRSEMNVSTLELGDSALYLCATGSGVAGNTIYFGEGSWLTVV.

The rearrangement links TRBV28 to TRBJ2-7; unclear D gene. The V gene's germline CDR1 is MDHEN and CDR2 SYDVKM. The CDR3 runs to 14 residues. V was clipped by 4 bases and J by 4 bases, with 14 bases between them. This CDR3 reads CASSSPLPPYEQYF. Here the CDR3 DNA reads TGTGCCAGCAGTTCTCCCCTTCCCCCTTACGAGCAGTACTTC. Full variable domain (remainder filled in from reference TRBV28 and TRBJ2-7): DVKVTQSSRYLVKRTGEKVFLECVQDMDHENMFWYRQDPGLGLRLIYFSYDVKMKEKGDIPEGYSVSREKKERFSLILESASTNQTSMYLCASSSPLPPYEQYFGPGTRLTVT.

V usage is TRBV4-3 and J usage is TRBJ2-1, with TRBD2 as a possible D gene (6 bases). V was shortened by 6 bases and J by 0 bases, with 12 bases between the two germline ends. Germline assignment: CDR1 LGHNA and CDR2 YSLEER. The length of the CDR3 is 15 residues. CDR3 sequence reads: CASSPRAGSYNEQFF. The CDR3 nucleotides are TGCGCCAGCAGTCCCCGAGCGGGCTCCTACAATGAGCAGTTCTTC.

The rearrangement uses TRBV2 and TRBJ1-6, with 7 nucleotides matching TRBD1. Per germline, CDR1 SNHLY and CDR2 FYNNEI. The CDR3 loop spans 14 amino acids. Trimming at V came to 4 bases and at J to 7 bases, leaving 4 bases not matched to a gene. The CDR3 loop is CASSGQGVNSPLHF. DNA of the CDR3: TGTGCCAGCAGTGGGCAGGGGGTAAATTCACCCCTCCACTTT.

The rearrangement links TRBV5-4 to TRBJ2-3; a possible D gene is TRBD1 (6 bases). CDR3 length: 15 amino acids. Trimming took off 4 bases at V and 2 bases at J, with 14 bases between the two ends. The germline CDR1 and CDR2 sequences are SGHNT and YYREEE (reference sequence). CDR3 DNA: TGTGCCAGCAGCGCGACAGGTCGGATCACAGATACGCAGTATTTT. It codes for CASSATGRITDTQYF. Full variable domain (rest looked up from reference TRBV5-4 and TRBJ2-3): ETGVTQSPTHLIKTRGQQVTLRCSSQSGHNTVSWYQQALGQGPQFIFQYYREEENGRGNFPPRFSGLQFPNYSSELNVNALELDDSALYLCASSATGRITDTQYFGPGTRLTVL.

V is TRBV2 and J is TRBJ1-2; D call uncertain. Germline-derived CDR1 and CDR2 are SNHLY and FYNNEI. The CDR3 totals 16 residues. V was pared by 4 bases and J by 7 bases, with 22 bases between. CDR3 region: CASSVIPSTSRGGYTF. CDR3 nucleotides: TGTGCCAGCAGTGTGATCCCCAGCACATCTAGAGGTGGCTACACCTTC.

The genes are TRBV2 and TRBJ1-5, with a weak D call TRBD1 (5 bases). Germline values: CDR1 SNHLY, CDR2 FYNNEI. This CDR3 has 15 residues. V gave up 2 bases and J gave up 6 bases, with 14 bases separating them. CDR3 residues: CASSELGRERQPQHF. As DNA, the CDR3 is TGTGCCAGCAGTGAACTCGGCAGGGAACGTCAGCCCCAGCATTTT.

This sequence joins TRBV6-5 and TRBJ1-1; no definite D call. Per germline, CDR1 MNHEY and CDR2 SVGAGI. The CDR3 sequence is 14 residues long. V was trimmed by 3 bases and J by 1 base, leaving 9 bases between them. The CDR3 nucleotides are TGTGCCAGCAGTTATAGCCAACCGAACACTGAAGCTTTCTTT. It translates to CASSYSQPNTEAFF.

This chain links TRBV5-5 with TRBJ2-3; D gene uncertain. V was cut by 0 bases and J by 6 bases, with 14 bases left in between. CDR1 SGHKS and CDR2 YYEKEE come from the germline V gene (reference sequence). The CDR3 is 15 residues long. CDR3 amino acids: CASSLGPSVEDTQYF. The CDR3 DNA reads TGTGCCAGCAGCTTGGGCCCGTCGGTTGAGGATACGCAGTATTTT.

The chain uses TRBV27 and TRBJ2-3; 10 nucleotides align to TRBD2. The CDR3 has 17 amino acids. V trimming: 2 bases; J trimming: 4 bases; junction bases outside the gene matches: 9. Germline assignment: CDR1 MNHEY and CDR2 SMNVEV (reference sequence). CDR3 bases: TGTGCCAGCAGTTTAAAGCCGAGCGGGGGGGCCTCAGATACGCAGTATTTT. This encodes CASSLKPSGGASDTQYF.

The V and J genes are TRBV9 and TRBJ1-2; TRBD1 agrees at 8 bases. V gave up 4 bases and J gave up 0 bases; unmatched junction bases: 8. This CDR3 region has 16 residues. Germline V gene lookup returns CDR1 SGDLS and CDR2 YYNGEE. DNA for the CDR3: TGTGCCAGCAGCCCCCGACAGGGGCCTACTAACTATGGCTACACCTTC. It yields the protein CASSPRQGPTNYGYTF.

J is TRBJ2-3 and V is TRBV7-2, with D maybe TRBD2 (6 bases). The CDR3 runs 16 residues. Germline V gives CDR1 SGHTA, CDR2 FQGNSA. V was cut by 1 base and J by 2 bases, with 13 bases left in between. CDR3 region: CASSLDVGGFTDTQYF. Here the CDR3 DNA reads TGTGCCAGCAGCTTAGACGTGGGGGGTTTCACAGATACGCAGTATTTT. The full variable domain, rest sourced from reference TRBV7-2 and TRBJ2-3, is GAGVSQSPSNKVTEKGKDVELRCDPISGHTALYWYRQSLGQGLEFLIYFQGNSAPDKSGLPSDRFSAERTGGSVSTLTIQRTQQEDSAVYLCASSLDVGGFTDTQYFGPGTRLTVL.

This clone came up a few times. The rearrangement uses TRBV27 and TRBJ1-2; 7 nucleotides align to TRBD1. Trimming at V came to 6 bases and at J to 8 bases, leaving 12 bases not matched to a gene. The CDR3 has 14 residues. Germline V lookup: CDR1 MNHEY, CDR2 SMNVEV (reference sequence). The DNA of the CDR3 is TGTGCCAGCAGAACGACAGGGACGGTAAAGGGCTACACCTTC. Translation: CASRTTGTVKGYTF.

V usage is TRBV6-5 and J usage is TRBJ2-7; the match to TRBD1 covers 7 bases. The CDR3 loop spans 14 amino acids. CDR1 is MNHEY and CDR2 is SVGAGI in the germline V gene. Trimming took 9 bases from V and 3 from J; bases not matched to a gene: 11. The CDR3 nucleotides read TGTGCCAGTCGAAATACAGGGGCCGACTACGAGCAGTACTTC. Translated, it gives CASRNTGADYEQYF.

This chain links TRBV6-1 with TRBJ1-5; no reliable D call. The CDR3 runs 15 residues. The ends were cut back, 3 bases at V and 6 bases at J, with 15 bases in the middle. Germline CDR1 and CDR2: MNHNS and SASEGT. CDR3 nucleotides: TGTGCCAGCAGTGAGCAGCGGAGGGCGGGTCAGCCCCAGCATTTT. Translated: CASSEQRRAGQPQHF.

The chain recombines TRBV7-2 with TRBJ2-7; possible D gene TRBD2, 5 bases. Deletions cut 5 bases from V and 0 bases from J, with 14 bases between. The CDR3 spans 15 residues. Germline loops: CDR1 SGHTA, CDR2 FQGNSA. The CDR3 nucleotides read TGTGCCAGCAGCGGACGGACTGTGAGCTCCTACGAGCAGTACTTC. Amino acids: CASSGRTVSSYEQYF.

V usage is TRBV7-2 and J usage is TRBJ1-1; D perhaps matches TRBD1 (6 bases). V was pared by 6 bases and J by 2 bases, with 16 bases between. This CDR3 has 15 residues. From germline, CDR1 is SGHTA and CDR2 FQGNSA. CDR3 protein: CASSSPGQANTEAFF. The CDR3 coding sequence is TGTGCCAGCAGTTCGCCGGGACAAGCCAACACTGAAGCTTTCTTT.

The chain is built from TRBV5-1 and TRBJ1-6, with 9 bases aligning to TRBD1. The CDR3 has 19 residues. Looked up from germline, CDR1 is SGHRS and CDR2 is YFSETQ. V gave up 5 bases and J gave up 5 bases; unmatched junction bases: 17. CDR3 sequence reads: CASRSLGTGRVWDNSPLHF. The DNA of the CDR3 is TGCGCCAGCAGAAGCCTCGGGACAGGGAGGGTCTGGGATAATTCACCCCTCCACTTT.

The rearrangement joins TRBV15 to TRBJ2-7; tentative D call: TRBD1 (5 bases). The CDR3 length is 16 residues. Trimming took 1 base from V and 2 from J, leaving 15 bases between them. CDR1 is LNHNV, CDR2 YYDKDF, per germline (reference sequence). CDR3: CATSRGDSVFTYEQYF. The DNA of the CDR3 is TGTGCCACCAGCAGAGGAGACAGCGTATTTACCTACGAGCAGTACTTC.